One T cell receptor (beta chain) is described in this entry. This sample was taken from a study of cytomegalovirus exposure and HLA in healthy donors. CDR1 and CDR2 (germline): MNHEY, SMNVEV (reference sequence). The V and J ends lost 3 bases and 7 bases respectively, with 13 bases between them. CDR3 length: 14 amino acids. 60 Vbeta and 13 Jbeta primers were used in PCR. Sequencing was performed with immunoSEQ multiplex PCR; in TCRdb, only in-frame clones are kept and a portion is missing. Of more than 140,000 clones in the sample, just under 85% were seen once. The sample was PBMCs. The TCR comes from a woman between 40 and 50 years old in good health and CMV-seronegative. The V gene is TRBV27, the J gene TRBJ1-5, with D possibly TRBD1 on 6 matching bases. The chain's CDR3 is CASSLDSRGQPQHF. The CDR3 nucleotides read TGTGCCAGCAGTTTGGACAGTAGGGGACAGCCCCAGCATTTT.